Below are 18 T cell receptor beta chains sequenced from a single sample in a study of molecular identifiers for immune sequencing clone quantification. Each CDR3 protein gets one entry after TCRdb re-called the PCR reads with MiXCR. Here the sample spans roughly 300,000 distinct CDR3 sequences, roughly 23% being singletons. Sequencing input: naive CD8+ T cells from blood, with Jurkat cell RNA spiked in. As to subset: FACS-sorted CD8+CD4-CCR7+CD45RA+ naive T cells. The receptors come from a human donor in good health. Some libraries in this study had Jurkat cell RNA spiked in.

This clonotype turned up a few times. The chain couples TRBV29-1 to TRBJ2-7; no reliable D call. The V and J ends lost 6 bases and 3 bases respectively, with 9 bases between them. Germline V gives CDR1 SQVTM, CDR2 ANQGSEA. The CDR3 sequence is 11 residues long. CDR3 nucleotide sequence: TGCAGCGTCAGAGCCGGCTACGAGCAGTACTTC. This encodes CSVRAGYEQYF.

This clonotype occurred a few times. The chain has TRBV7-9 and TRBJ1-2, with D possibly being TRBD1 (6 bases). There are 13 residues in the CDR3. V gave up 6 bases and J gave up 3 bases, with 11 bases separating them. Germline CDR1 and CDR2: SEHNR and FQNEAQ (reference sequence). The CDR3 DNA follows: TGTGCCAGCAGGCGGGGACACGACTATGGCTACACCTTC. Its protein is CASRRGHDYGYTF.

This clonotype showed up just a few times. The chain recombines TRBV9 with TRBJ2-2; TRBD2 might be the D (6 bases). Germline-derived CDR1 and CDR2 are SGDLS and YYNGEE. The CDR3 consists of 17 residues. Deletions cut 3 bases from V and 1 base from J, with 16 bases between. CDR3 DNA: TGTGCCAGCAGCGCCCCTCGGGGTAGCGGGAACACCGGGGAGCTGTTTTTT. Translation: CASSAPRGSGNTGELFF.

This clonotype was seen only a few times. V and J are TRBV12-3 or TRBV12-4 and TRBJ2-3; unclear D gene. Trimming removed 3 bases from V and 5 bases from J, with 15 bases in between. The CDR3 runs 15 residues. CDR3 amino acids: CASSFGVEAIDTQYF. The CDR3 DNA follows: TGTGCCAGCAGTTTTGGTGTGGAAGCTATAGATACGCAGTATTTT.

Comment on this clonotype: This may come from a read error, since a much larger clone is one base off. Here the CDR3 DNA reads TGTGCCGGTACACCGAACACTGAAGCTTTCTTT. It translates to CAGTPNTEAFF. The V and J genes are TRBV30 and TRBJ1-1; D gene unclear. V was pared by 8 bases and J by 1 base, with 8 bases between. The CDR3 is 11 residues long. The germline V gene encodes CDR1 GTSNPN and CDR2 SVGIG (reference sequence).

The V gene is TRBV27, the J gene TRBJ2-1; D is undetermined. The CDR3 has 15 residues. V was trimmed by 6 bases and J by 0 bases, leaving 12 bases between them. From germline, CDR1 is MNHEY and CDR2 SMNVEV (reference sequence). For the CDR3, the DNA is TGTGCCAGCAGCCTTCTTCCCATCTCCTACAATGAGCAGTTCTTC. It translates to CASSLLPISYNEQFF.

This clonotype has at least ten counts. The chain uses TRBV7-2 and TRBJ2-7; TRBD2 matches 7 bases. V trimming: 5 bases; J trimming: 3 bases; junction bases outside the gene matches: 7. The CDR3 sequence is 14 residues long. Germline assignment: CDR1 SGHTA and CDR2 FQGNSA. Here the CDR3 DNA reads TGTGCCAGCAGCACCTCGTGGGGGGGCTACGAGCAGTACTTC. Amino acid sequence: CASSTSWGGYEQYF.

This clonotype was seen repeatedly, ten times or more. V is TRBV7-2 and J is TRBJ1-6; D is unresolved. Trimming left V 1 base short and J 7 bases short, with 17 bases between. CDR1 and CDR2 from the germline V gene are SGHTA and FQGNSA. The CDR3 is 17 residues long. The CDR3 bases are TGTGCCAGCAGCTTAGTTTCCCCGTCGCTTTGGAATTCACCCCTCCACTTT. Protein product: CASSLVSPSLWNSPLHF. The whole variable domain, filled in from reference TRBV7-2 and TRBJ1-6, reads GAGVSQSPSNKVTEKGKDVELRCDPISGHTALYWYRQSLGQGLEFLIYFQGNSAPDKSGLPSDRFSAERTGGSVSTLTIQRTQQEDSAVYLCASSLVSPSLWNSPLHFGNGTRLTVT.

Concerning this clonotype itself: Sequence at one end of the junction differs from germline and may be a read error. The V gene is TRBV6-5, the J gene TRBJ2-5, with 9 positions matching TRBD2. This CDR3 is built from 18 residues. The germline V gene has CDR1 MNHEY and CDR2 SVGAGI. The chain's CDR3 is CASSYSSISGRLQGTQYF. The CDR3, as DNA: TGTGCCAGCAGTTACTCGAGTATCAGCGGGAGGCTCCAAGGGACCCAGTACTTC.

This clonotype showed up just a few times. V gene TRBV2 combines with J gene TRBJ2-5; no firm D call. V was cut by 1 base and J by 1 base, with 7 bases left in between. Germline V gene data show CDR1 as SNHLY and CDR2 as FYNNEI. The CDR3 sequence is 14 residues long. In nucleotides, the CDR3 is TGTGCCAGCAGTGAAGGGACCCTCCAAGAGACCCAGTACTTC. This codes for CASSEGTLQETQYF.

Concerning this clonotype itself: Possible read error: a much larger clone is one base away. Since the CDR3 does not end with the conserved phenylalanine or tryptophan, this likely comes from a read error. The rearrangement joins TRBV27 to TRBJ2-3, with D tentatively TRBD1 or TRBD2 (5 bases each). From germline, CDR1 is MNHEY and CDR2 SMNVEV (reference sequence). Trimming removed 3 bases from V and 1 base from J, with 8 bases in between. The CDR3 sequence is 14 residues long. The CDR3 here is CASSFQGGTDTQYL. As DNA, the CDR3 is TGTGCCAGCAGTTTTCAGGGAGGCACAGATACGCAGTATTTG.

This clonotype appeared many times. V and J are TRBV29-1 and TRBJ1-1, with D unclear. CDR1 is SQVTM, CDR2 ANQGSEA, per germline. Trimming removed 3 bases from V and 0 bases from J, with 8 bases in between. The CDR3 contains 13 residues. CDR3 nucleotide sequence: TGCAGCGTTGAGCGGGGATTGAACACTGAAGCTTTCTTT. This gives the protein CSVERGLNTEAFF.

This clonotype was recorded many times. This chain links TRBV5-4 with TRBJ2-3; D gene ambiguous. Trimming took 4 bases from V and 4 from J, leaving 13 bases between them. Looked up from germline, CDR1 is SGHNT and CDR2 is YYREEE (reference sequence). This CDR3 comprises 14 residues. The CDR3: CASSPPDRADTQYF. The CDR3 bases are TGTGCCAGCAGCCCCCCCGATCGGGCAGATACGCAGTATTTT.

In its sample, this clonotype was seen many times. J is TRBJ2-5 and V is TRBV7-2; TRBD2 aligns across 7 bases. Germline V gene lookup returns CDR1 SGHTA and CDR2 FQGNSA. The CDR3 covers 14 residues. The trim removed 5 bases at V and 4 bases at J, leaving 7 bases unmatched. The CDR3 DNA is TGTGCCAGCAGCCCCATTGGCGGGGGAGAGACCCAGTACTTC. Protein product: CASSPIGGGETQYF.

The chain has TRBV7-9 and TRBJ1-1; D is perhaps TRBD1 (6 bases). Germline CDR1 SEHNR, CDR2 FQNEAQ (reference sequence). The CDR3 loop spans 15 amino acids. The V gene lost 1 base and the J gene lost 1 base, with 10 bases spanning the gap. The CDR3: CASSLVGAGNTEAFF. CDR3 bases: TGTGCCAGCAGCTTAGTGGGGGCAGGGAACACTGAAGCTTTCTTT.

This clonotype came up a few times. The rearrangement joins TRBV27 to TRBJ2-7, with TRBD1 identical over 7 bases. The length of the CDR3 is 14 residues. Unmatched junction bases numbered 5, after V lost 5 bases and J lost 1 base. Germline CDR1 MNHEY, CDR2 SMNVEV (reference sequence). The CDR3 is CASSPTGDSYEQYF. DNA for the CDR3: TGTGCCAGCAGTCCAACAGGGGATTCCTACGAGCAGTACTTC.

This clonotype was observed a handful of times. The chain recombines TRBV19 with TRBJ2-1; a possible D gene is TRBD2 (6 bases). CDR1 LNHDA and CDR2 SQIVND come from the germline V gene (reference sequence). V lost 0 bases and J lost 2, with 17 bases in between. This CDR3 contains 18 residues. The CDR3 protein is CASSIDIPGTPAYNEQFF. CDR3 sequence (DNA): TGTGCCAGTAGTATAGACATCCCAGGGACTCCCGCCTACAATGAGCAGTTCTTC.

The J gene is TRBJ2-5, the V gene TRBV6-2 or TRBV6-3; TRBD1 agrees at 8 bases. This CDR3 contains 14 residues. The V and J ends lost 6 bases and 5 bases, in that order; junction bases with no gene match: 8. Germline V gene lookup returns CDR1 MNHEY and CDR2 SVGEGT. This chain's CDR3 is CASRHRQGLETQYF. The CDR3 DNA is TGTGCCAGCAGACACAGACAGGGGCTCGAGACCCAGTACTTC.